These 5 T cell receptor beta chains were all obtained from the same sample, sequenced in a study of OX40 agonist ivuxolimab in advanced cancers. Clones were sequenced by immunoSEQ multiplex PCR, and TCRdb holds only the in-frame ones, with some missing. The sample carries roughly 93,000 clones, under 90% recorded once. The source was CD4+ or CD8+ T cells sorted from blood, collected in a trial of the OX40 agonist ivuxolimab. The source of these receptors is an adult with an advanced solid tumor such as melanoma, head and neck, liver or kidney cancer.

The chain has TRBV5-1 and TRBJ1-3; the match to TRBD1 covers 7 bases. This CDR3 is 16 amino acids long. V shed 2 bases and J 0 bases; nucleotides not matched to a gene: 5. CDR1 is SGHRS, CDR2 YFSETQ, per germline. The CDR3 DNA sequence: TGCGCCAGCAGCTTTACAGGGGCCATCTCTGGAAACACCATATATTTT. Amino acid sequence: CASSFTGAISGNTIYF.

Notes on this clone: Distinct nucleotide sequences in the sample also encode this CDR3. V and J are TRBV5-4 and TRBJ2-7; no definite D call. Trimming removed 0 bases from V and 3 bases from J, with 4 bases in between. CDR3 length equals 12 residues. Germline CDR1 reads SGHNT; CDR2 reads YYREEE (reference sequence). In DNA form, the CDR3 reads TGTGCCAGCAGCTTGGGCGGCTACGAGCAGTACTTC. This gives the protein CASSLGGYEQYF.

The table lists this clone with a few counts. The chain recombines TRBV27 with TRBJ2-7, with 12 bases matching TRBD1. Germline assignment: CDR1 MNHEY and CDR2 SMNVEV (reference sequence). The CDR3 is made up of 16 amino acids. The junction had 10 bases not matched to a gene; V was cut back by 4 bases and J by 6 bases. The chain's CDR3 is CASSSLGDRGRREQYF. CDR3 DNA: TGTGCCAGCAGTTCTCTGGGGGACAGGGGGCGCCGCGAGCAGTACTTC.

This chain connects TRBV9 to TRBJ2-7; D is possibly TRBD1 (5 bases). The CDR3 spans 15 residues. Germline lookup yields CDR1 SGDLS and CDR2 YYNGEE. The V and J ends lost 4 bases and 1 base respectively, with 15 bases between them. CDR3 sequence: CASSPTDNDSYEQYF. Here the CDR3 DNA reads TGTGCCAGCAGCCCCACGGACAACGATTCCTACGAGCAGTACTTC.

The J gene is TRBJ2-7, the V gene TRBV27; D is ambiguous. The germline V gene has CDR1 MNHEY and CDR2 SMNVEV (reference sequence). V was shortened by 5 bases and J by 4 bases, with 9 bases between the two germline ends. The length of the CDR3 is 12 residues. In nucleotides, the CDR3 is TGTGCCAGCAGTGACTTCGGTTACGAGCAGTACTTC. Protein product: CASSDFGYEQYF.